The clone carrying this TCR beta chain occurred a few times. Antigen: not known. CDR1 MNHNS and CDR2 SASEGT come from the germline V gene. This CDR3 contains 16 residues. V trimming: 3 bases; J trimming: 3 bases; junction bases outside the gene matches: 8. This specimen comes from a study of T-cell reconstitution after alpha-beta-depleted transplantation in children. Preparation of the TCRbeta library was carried out with unique molecular identifiers. From the PCR reads, TCRdb called clonotypes with MiXCR, one entry per CDR3 protein. The sample has around 670,000 distinct CDR3 sequences, roughly 13% seen once. Study-level points and caveats: T-cell counts and diversity were attributed mostly to newly produced T cells one year after transplant. After transplant, high TCRbeta diversity at day 60 in some patients arose from surviving recipient T cells and thymic progenitors. Reported findings indicate that, about two months after transplant, alpha-beta T cells came from several hundred expanded clones, which were derived from non-depleted graft cells.

The sequence was obtained from a girl aged 2-10 years with congenital amegakaryocytic thrombocytopenia, due to receive a stem cell transplant. The chain couples TRBV6-1 to TRBJ2-3, with 8 bases lining up with TRBD2. The sequencing used PBMCs, collected before TCRalphabeta/CD19-depleted stem cell transplant. CDR3 coding DNA: TGTGCCAGCAGTGATTTTCACGGGAGGGGGACAGATACGCAGTATTTT. Residues: CASSDFHGRGTDTQYF.